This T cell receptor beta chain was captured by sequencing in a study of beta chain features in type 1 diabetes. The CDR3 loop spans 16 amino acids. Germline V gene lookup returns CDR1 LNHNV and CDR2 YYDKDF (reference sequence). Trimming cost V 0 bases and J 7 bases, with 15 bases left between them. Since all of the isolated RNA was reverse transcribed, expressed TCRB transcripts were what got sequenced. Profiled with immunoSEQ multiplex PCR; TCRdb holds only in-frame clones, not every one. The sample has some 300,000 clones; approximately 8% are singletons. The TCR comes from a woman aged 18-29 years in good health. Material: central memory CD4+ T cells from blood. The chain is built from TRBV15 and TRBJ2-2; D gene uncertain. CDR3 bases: TGTGCCACCAGCAGAGATCTCTTAGGAAGTGGCGGGGAGCTGTTTTTT. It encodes CATSRDLLGSGGELFF.